This T cell receptor beta chain appears in the sequencing data of a study of cytomegalovirus exposure and HLA in healthy donors. Use of 60 Vbeta and 13 Jbeta primers characterized the PCR. Only in-frame clones appear in the TCRdb table, and some are missing; sequencing was by immunoSEQ multiplex PCR. The sample consists of under 200,000 clones, around 80% of them appearing once. This CDR3 has 12 amino acids. V lost 2 bases to trimming and J lost 4 bases, with 5 bases between them. Germline CDR1 and CDR2: GTSNPN and SVGIG (reference sequence). The V and J genes are TRBV30 and TRBJ1-4; D remains ambiguous. The material sequenced was PBMCs. This clonotype was sampled from a woman between 45 and 60 years old in good health and CMV-seropositive. In DNA form, the CDR3 reads TGTGCCTGGAGTCGGGTTAATGAAAAACTGTTTTTT. Encoded protein: CAWSRVNEKLFF.